This T cell receptor (beta chain) comes out of a study of blood T cell repertoires in COVID-19. As for the study in general: The analysed material was cDNA or gDNA that came from T cells, B-cell-depleted T cells, or PBMCs.

Per germline, CDR1 SGDLS and CDR2 YYNGEE. This CDR3 is built from 14 residues. Between the trimmed V and J ends, which lost 0 bases and 4 bases, there was a span of 10 bases. This clone came up once. Ages ranged from about 18 to 89 years, with residence in 24 US areas. Researchers sorted participants into cohorts using their self-reported clinical history. The authors' processing: For nucleated cells, counts were estimated from reference gene primer amplification. Sequenced by immunoSEQ multiplex PCR; TCRdb stores in-frame clones only, minus some. That table furnishes V, J and clone size, whereas the DNA furnished D and trimming. The sample gives 200,000 to 250,000 clones, roughly 87% of which show up once; 10% to 12% is in the top ten.

The sequencing sample was made of PBMCs or T cells enriched from blood (not recorded which). This rearrangement joins TRBV9 to TRBJ1-1, with D unresolved. This clonotype originated in a man aged 25-45 years who had recovered from COVID-19. CDR3: CASSVEGVSTEAFF. The CDR3 DNA reads as TGTGCCAGCAGCGTAGAGGGAGTTTCCACTGAAGCTTTCTTT.